A single sample is the source of the 26 T cell receptor beta chains below, sequenced in a study of cytomegalovirus exposure and HLA in healthy donors. The PCR was carried out with 60 Vbeta primers and 13 Jbeta primers. TCRdb's table, derived via immunoSEQ multiplex PCR, lists solely in-frame clones and lacks some. Its clone listing holds around 77,000 clones. The sample was PBMCs. Source of these receptors: a man in his fifties in good health and CMV-seropositive.

This chain connects TRBV5-4 to TRBJ2-2; 12 bases match TRBD1. This CDR3 region has 16 residues. V shed 4 bases, J shed 2 bases, and the junction held 3 bases outside the gene matches. Per the germline V gene, CDR1 is SGHNT and CDR2 is YYREEE (reference sequence). In nucleotides, the CDR3 is TGTGCCAGCAGCGCGGGACAGGGGGCAAACACCGGGGAGCTGTTTTTT. Protein sequence: CASSAGQGANTGELFF.

The chain carries TRBV9 and TRBJ2-5; D possibly corresponds to TRBD1 (6 bases). The ends were cut back, 0 bases at V and 2 bases at J, with 8 bases in the middle. CDR1 SGDLS and CDR2 YYNGEE come from the germline V gene. The CDR3 loop spans 14 amino acids. DNA of the CDR3: TGTGCCAGCAGCGTAGAAACAGGGCAAGAGACCCAGTACTTC. Its protein product is CASSVETGQETQYF.

A remark on this clone: One junction end does not reproduce the germline sequence, and a read error may be involved. The same CDR3 can be traced to other DNA sequences in this sample. The V call is TRBV30, the J call TRBJ1-1, with 10 bases identical to TRBD1. Germline CDR1 reads GTSNPN; CDR2 reads SVGIG (reference sequence). CDR3 length equals 15 residues. CDR3 region: CAWSSPTGGYTEAFF. The CDR3 DNA is TGCGCCTGGAGTTCCCCGACAGGGGGCTACACTGAAGCTTTCTTT.

The chain couples TRBV6-5 to TRBJ1-4; TRBD1 matches at 7 bases. V lost 6 bases, J lost 8 bases, and 9 bases stayed unmatched. The CDR3 loop spans 14 amino acids. The V gene's germline CDR1 is MNHEY and CDR2 SVGAGI. CDR3 protein: CASRRQGLGEKLFF. The CDR3 DNA follows: TGTGCCAGCAGACGACAGGGACTCGGGGAAAAACTGTTTTTT.

V gene TRBV2 combines with J gene TRBJ2-5; D not certain. CDR1 is SNHLY, CDR2 FYNNEI, per germline. There are 14 residues in the CDR3. Trimming shortened V by 6 bases and J by 2 bases, and 13 bases separated the two germline ends. CDR3 residues: CASRDTALQETQYF. As DNA, the CDR3 is TGTGCCAGCAGAGACACAGCTCTTCAAGAGACCCAGTACTTC.

The V and J genes are TRBV7-8 and TRBJ2-7; tentatively, D is TRBD1 (5 bases). Per germline, CDR1 SGHVS and CDR2 FQNEAQ. Trimming took off 1 base at V and 6 bases at J, with 13 bases between the two ends. The CDR3 totals 14 residues. CDR3 sequence: CASSLVPQGGEQYV. The CDR3 nucleotides are TGTGCCAGCAGCTTAGTCCCTCAGGGTGGCGAGCAGTACGTC.

V usage is TRBV19 and J usage is TRBJ1-5, with D possibly being TRBD1 (5 bases). This CDR3 comprises 15 residues. Between the trimmed V and J ends, which lost 5 bases and 6 bases, there was a span of 17 bases. Germline CDR1 is LNHDA and CDR2 is SQIVND (reference sequence). CDR3 DNA sequence: TGTGCCAGTAGTTCTGGACCGACAGAGCCTCAGCCCCAGCATTTT. Translated: CASSSGPTEPQPQHF. Complete variable domain (other parts from reference TRBV19 and TRBJ1-5): DGGITQSPKYLFRKEGQNVTLSCEQNLNHDAMYWYRQDPGQGLRLIYYSQIVNDFQKGDIAEGYSVSREKKESFPLTVTSAQKNPTAFYLCASSSGPTEPQPQHFGDGTRLSIL.

The rearrangement uses TRBV6-1 and TRBJ2-3, with 13 bases matching TRBD2. This CDR3 has 17 amino acids. Germline lookup yields CDR1 MNHNS and CDR2 SASEGT. V was clipped by 4 bases and J by 4 bases; unmatched bases: 8. CDR3 loop: CASSGRLAGGLADTQYF. CDR3 bases: TGTGCCAGCAGTGGGCGACTAGCGGGGGGCCTCGCAGATACGCAGTATTTT.

V gene TRBV7-2 combines with J gene TRBJ2-2; tentatively, D is TRBD1 (5 bases). The CDR3 length is 14 residues. V lost 5 bases, J lost 1 base, and 8 bases lay in between. Germline-derived CDR1 and CDR2 are SGHTA and FQGNSA. The CDR3 bases are TGTGCCAGCAGCACAGGATTGAACACCGGGGAGCTGTTTTTT. As protein: CASSTGLNTGELFF.

This sequence joins TRBV7-2 and TRBJ2-2; 9 bases are shared with TRBD2. V trimming: 2 bases; J trimming: 7 bases; junction bases outside the gene matches: 14. The CDR3 sequence is 18 residues long. Germline CDR1 SGHTA, CDR2 FQGNSA. CDR3 sequence reads: CASSLIPSSGGRNGELFF. The DNA for the CDR3 is TGTGCCAGCAGCTTAATCCCGTCCAGCGGGGGGCGGAACGGGGAGCTGTTTTTT.

The V call is TRBV7-9, the J call TRBJ2-7, with 7 positions matching TRBD2. V shed 5 bases and J 5 bases; nucleotides not matched to a gene: 12. The CDR3 loop spans 15 amino acids. Per germline, CDR1 SEHNR and CDR2 FQNEAQ (reference sequence). The CDR3 reads CASSPAGERAHEQYF. The CDR3 bases are TGTGCCAGCAGCCCCGCGGGGGAAAGGGCCCACGAGCAGTACTTC.

V is TRBV7-6 and J is TRBJ2-3, with 10 bases fitting TRBD2. The CDR3 length is 15 residues. Germline V gene sequence: CDR1 SGHVS, CDR2 FNYEAQ. V shed 5 bases and J 5 bases; nucleotides not matched to a gene: 7. The CDR3: CASSLQRGGLDTQYF. CDR3 coding DNA: TGTGCCAGCAGCCTCCAGCGGGGGGGCTTAGATACGCAGTATTTT.

V gene TRBV7-6 combines with J gene TRBJ2-3; 7 nucleotides match TRBD2. The CDR3 is 14 residues long. The V gene end was trimmed by 4 bases and the J gene end by 3 bases; junction bases not matched to a gene: 4. Germline CDR1 and CDR2: SGHVS and FNYEAQ. This CDR3 reads CASSSGRETDTQYF. The CDR3 DNA sequence: TGTGCCAGCAGCTCTGGGAGGGAAACAGATACGCAGTATTTT.

The genes are TRBV10-3 and TRBJ2-3; 10 nucleotides match TRBD1. The V and J ends lost 5 bases and 2 bases, in that order; junction bases with no gene match: 4. The CDR3 spans 15 residues. Germline values: CDR1 ENHRY, CDR2 SYGVKD. The CDR3 reads CAISTGQGNTDTQYF. The CDR3 coding sequence is TGTGCCATCAGTACGGGACAGGGGAACACAGATACGCAGTATTTT.

The chain recombines TRBV7-8 with TRBJ1-2, with D perhaps matching TRBD1 (6 bases). Trimming pared 5 bases from V and 6 bases from J, leaving 19 bases between. CDR1 is SGHVS, CDR2 FQNEAQ, per germline. CDR3 length: 15 amino acids. CDR3 nucleotides: TGTGCCAGCAGCCAGGAGGCAGGGGTTTGGGATGGCTACACCTTC. It is translated as CASSQEAGVWDGYTF.

The rearrangement uses TRBV30 and TRBJ2-5; 15 bases align to TRBD2. Germline CDR1 and CDR2: GTSNPN and SVGIG (reference sequence). Losses at the gene ends were 5 bases for V and 4 bases for J; bases not matched to a gene: 2. The CDR3 totals 14 residues. CDR3 coding DNA: TGTGCCTGGCGGGGACTAGCGGGGGGAGAGACCCAGTACTTC. This sequence encodes CAWRGLAGGETQYF.

V usage is TRBV5-1 and J usage is TRBJ1-4; 10 positions agree with TRBD1. Trimming removed 0 bases from V and 7 bases from J; junction bases left unmatched: 6. The CDR3 runs to 16 residues. Germline loops: CDR1 SGHRS, CDR2 YFSETQ. The CDR3 reads CASSLASRDRGEKLFF. CDR3 DNA sequence: TGCGCCAGCAGCTTGGCCTCTCGGGACAGGGGTGAAAAACTGTTTTTT.

As regards this clone: Other DNA sequences in this specimen translate into the identical CDR3. This rearrangement joins TRBV19 to TRBJ2-5; a weak D match, TRBD1 (6 bases). CDR1 and CDR2 from the germline V gene are LNHDA and SQIVND (reference sequence). CDR3 length equals 13 residues. The ends were cut back, 2 bases at V and 2 bases at J, with 6 bases in the middle. Written as DNA, the CDR3 is TGTGCCAGTAGTATAACAGGGCAAGAGACCCAGTACTTC. Protein: CASSITGQETQYF.

The chain recombines TRBV2 with TRBJ1-1, with a weak D call TRBD1 (5 bases). The CDR3 extends over 18 amino acids. Germline CDR1 SNHLY, CDR2 FYNNEI. V was clipped by 4 bases and J by 1 base, with 22 bases between them. CDR3 sequence: CASSGGGIWGRPNTEAFF. The CDR3 bases are TGTGCCAGCAGTGGCGGGGGGATTTGGGGACGGCCGAACACTGAAGCTTTCTTT. Using reference TRBV2 and TRBJ1-1 for the parts outside the CDR3, the full variable domain is EPEVTQTPSHQVTQMGQEVILRCVPISNHLYFYWYRQILGQKVEFLVSFYNNEISEKSEIFDDQFSVERPDGSNFTLKIRSTKLEDSAMYFCASSGGGIWGRPNTEAFFGQGTRLTVV.

The genes are TRBV15 and TRBJ1-1, with 8 bases lining up with TRBD1. The germline V gene encodes CDR1 LNHNV and CDR2 YYDKDF (reference sequence). V lost 6 bases to trimming and J lost 6 bases; unmatched junction nucleotides: 3. This CDR3 is 12 amino acids long. CDR3: CATRDRVAEAFF. The CDR3 bases are TGTGCCACCAGGGACAGGGTCGCTGAAGCTTTCTTT. Combining the CDR3 with reference TRBV15 and TRBJ1-1 gives the whole variable domain DAMVIQNPRYQVTQFGKPVTLSCSQTLNHNVMYWYQQKSSQAPKLLFHYYDKDFNNEADTPDNFQSRRPNTSFCFLDIRSPGLGDTAMYLCATRDRVAEAFFGQGTRLTVV.

The V call is TRBV7-9, the J call TRBJ2-7; a weak D match, TRBD1 (6 bases). V gave up 5 bases and J gave up 5 bases, with 16 bases separating them. The V gene's germline CDR1 is SEHNR and CDR2 FQNEAQ (reference sequence). The CDR3 sequence is 14 residues long. The CDR3: CASSIQGLGDEQYF. The CDR3 nucleotides read TGTGCCAGCAGCATACAGGGCCTCGGGGACGAGCAGTACTTC.

The chain links TRBV5-4 to TRBJ2-7, with TRBD1 matching 8 bases. Germline CDR1 reads SGHNT; CDR2 reads YYREEE (reference sequence). CDR3 length: 14 amino acids. After removal of 4 bases from V and 5 bases from J, the junction contained 8 bases not matched to a gene. This CDR3 is CASSGPQGANEQYV. The CDR3 DNA is TGTGCCAGCAGCGGACCCCAGGGGGCGAACGAGCAGTACGTC.

This chain joins TRBV5-1 and TRBJ1-2; D remains unclear. The V gene's germline CDR1 is SGHRS and CDR2 YFSETQ. The V end was cut by 1 base, the J end by 4 bases, with 14 bases between. The CDR3 spans 15 residues. The CDR3 here is CASSLSPSLSYGYTF. The CDR3 DNA reads as TGCGCCAGCAGCTTGAGCCCCTCTCTTTCCTATGGCTACACCTTC.

Of note for this clone: Since the CDR3 does not end with the conserved phenylalanine or tryptophan, this likely comes from a read error. The DNA is omitted, as the CDR3 cannot be located on it reliably, and the CDR3 follows TCRdb's listing. The genes are TRBV6-1 and TRBJ1-1; the D call of TRBD1 is as the table states it, not checked on the DNA. The CDR3 is made up of 14 amino acids, end residues included. Germline CDR1 is MNHNS and CDR2 is SASEGT. CDR3 sequence: CASSEMGLGPELLL.

This sequence joins TRBV19 and TRBJ2-5; D is possibly TRBD1 (6 bases). The V gene lost 5 bases and the J gene lost 5 bases, with 15 bases spanning the gap. Germline V gene sequence: CDR1 LNHDA, CDR2 SQIVND (reference sequence). The CDR3 contains 14 residues. The chain's CDR3 is CASSPFRGGETQYF. DNA of the CDR3: TGTGCCAGTAGTCCATTCAGGGGTGGCGAGACCCAGTACTTC.

The chain is built from TRBV18 and TRBJ1-1; D remains ambiguous. The CDR3 is made up of 14 amino acids. Deletions cut 2 bases from V and 1 base from J, with 8 bases between. The germline V gene has CDR1 KGHSH and CDR2 LQKENI. The CDR3 nucleotides read TGTGCCAGCTCACCAGAACAGCAGAACACTGAAGCTTTCTTT. It is translated as CASSPEQQNTEAFF.